Listed below are T cell receptor beta chains from one sample, sequenced in a study of blood T cells in healthy people across ages. MiXCR was run by TCRdb on the 5' RACE reads, yielding one entry per CDR3 protein. The sample yields around 1.5 million distinct CDR3 sequences, around 59% seen once. The source material was blood. Every receptor here comes from a man aged 18 to 35 in good health. Both conserved end residues are part of each CDR3. D genes are given only for firm matches. Part of the rows lack a size; the others show once, few, many or a class for expanded clones.

D gene | clone size | J gene | V gene | CDR3 protein | CDR3 DNA
. | . | TRBJ2-1 | TRBV6-1 | CAPQEGETGELYNEQFF | TGTGCCCCCCAGGAGGGAGAAACGGGGGAACTTTACAATGAGCAGTTCTTC
. | . | TRBJ2-2 | TRBV27 | CASSVIGSGELFF | TGTGCCAGCAGTGTAATAGGGTCCGGGGAGCTGTTTTTT
. | . | TRBJ1-2 | TRBV7-2 | CASSPQRGDFYGYTF | TGTGCCAGCAGCCCACAGCGGGGGGACTTCTATGGCTACACCTTC
. | . | TRBJ2-1 | TRBV10-3 | CAISVLQGSYNEQFF | TGTGCCATCAGTGTTTTGCAGGGCTCCTACAATGAGCAGTTCTTC
TRBD1 | . | TRBJ2-2 | TRBV2 | CASSDRTGASTGELFF | TGTGCCAGCAGTGACAGGACAGGGGCGAGCACCGGGGAGCTGTTTTTT
. | . | TRBJ2-7 | TRBV2 | CARSSRTLSYEQYF | TGTGCCCGCAGTTCCCGGACACTTTCCTACGAGCAGTACTTC
. | . | TRBJ2-7 | TRBV28 | CASKGHIQSYEQYF | TGTGCCAGCAAAGGGCACATTCAATCCTACGAGCAGTACTTC
TRBD1 | . | TRBJ2-3 | TRBV6-5 | CASSPGQGFLSDTQYF | TGTGCCAGTTCCCCGGGACAGGGTTTTCTCTCAGATACGCAGTATTTT
TRBD2 | . | TRBJ2-7 | TRBV6-5 | CASSYLPSGDSYEQYF | TGTGCCAGCAGTTATCTTCCTAGCGGGGATTCCTACGAGCAGTACTTC
TRBD1 | once | TRBJ1-1 | TRBV29-1 | CSVAGQGAKAFF | TGCAGCGTCGCGGGGCAGGGGGCGAAAGCTTTCTTT
TRBD2 | . | TRBJ2-3 | TRBV29-1 | CSVEGAYVKVAGGTSTDTQYF | TGCAGCGTTGAGGGGGCGTATGTCAAGGTAGCGGGAGGAACTAGCACAGATACGCAGTATTTT
. | . | TRBJ1-2 | TRBV6-5 | CASSYARTNYGYTF | TGTGCCAGCAGTTACGCGAGGACTAACTATGGCTACACCTTC
TRBD2 | few | TRBJ2-1 | TRBV29-1 | CSAGGLAGGDNEQFF | TGCAGCGCTGGGGGACTAGCGGGAGGTGACAATGAGCAGTTCTTC
. | . | TRBJ1-2 | TRBV27 | CASSGADGYTF | TGTGCCAGCAGTGGGGCGGATGGCTACACCTTC
. | few | TRBJ2-1 | TRBV5-6 | CASSQNRWLTYNEQFF | TGTGCCAGCAGCCAAAATAGGTGGCTAACCTACAATGAGCAGTTCTTC
. | . | TRBJ2-7 | TRBV21-1 | CASSKSRQGYEQYF | TGTGCCAGCAGCAAATCCCGCCAGGGCTACGAGCAGTACTTC